This T cell receptor beta chain was profiled in a study of response to subunit inactivated influenza vaccine. Overall study findings and caveats: The authors put forward the suggestion that each seasonal influenza vaccination may bring in only a limited number of new T cells.

The trim removed 0 bases at V and 5 bases at J, leaving 6 bases unmatched. Germline V CDR1 and CDR2: DFQATT, SNEGSKA (reference sequence). The CDR3 length is 16 residues. In its sample, this clonotype was seen many times. The antigen is unknown. From the RT-PCR reads, TCRdb called clonotypes with MiXCR, one entry per CDR3 protein. The repertoire consists of about 650,000 distinct CDR3 sequences, with about 15% occurring once and the leading ten covering 11%. The V call is TRBV20-1, the J call TRBJ2-2, with 10 bases lining up with TRBD2. The specimen was PBMCs from blood, collected 11 to 12 days after vaccination. The clonotype comes from a man aged 45-65 years who received an inactivated influenza vaccine. Here the CDR3 DNA reads TGCAGTGCTAGAGACCTAGCGGGAGCTAGTACCGGGGAGCTGTTTTTT. Amino acid sequence: CSARDLAGASTGELFF.